This is a list of T cell receptor beta chains from one sample in a study of blood T cell repertoires in COVID-19. Method: immunoSEQ multiplex PCR; TCRdb's copy keeps in-frame clones and lacks some. The sample has about 180,000 clones; over 80% are singletons. Sequenced: peripheral blood. Receptor source: a woman in her forties with COVID-19, enrolled during active disease. Each CDR3 is given with its conserved first and last residue. D genes are given only for firm matches. A clone size is listed for some rows: how often the clone was seen (once, few, many), or a class if it is expanded.

abundance,v_gene,j_gene,d_gene,CDR3nt,CDR3aa
NA,TRBV24-1,TRBJ1-2,NA,TGTGCCACCAGTGATTACCCACGAGACTATGGCTACACCTTC,CATSDYPRDYGYTF
few,TRBV2,TRBJ2-1,TRBD2,TGTGCCAGCAGATCACGGGCGGGGGGCCCTAATGAGCAGTTCTTC,CASRSRAGGPNEQFF
NA,TRBV25-1,TRBJ2-1,TRBD2,TGTGCCAGCGGGGGGGAGAGCTCCTACAATGAGCAGTTCTTC,CASGGESSYNEQFF
few,TRBV18,TRBJ1-2,TRBD1,TGTGCCAGCGGTGACAGGGGGGATCCTTATGGCTACACCTTC,CASGDRGDPYGYTF
NA,TRBV28,TRBJ1-1,NA,TGTGCCAGCAGTAACAGGGTGACGAACACTGAAGCTTTCTTT,CASSNRVTNTEAFF
once,TRBV19,TRBJ2-1,TRBD2,TGTGCCAGTAGTTCCCGACTAGCGGGAGTTTACAATGAGCAGTTCTTC,CASSSRLAGVYNEQFF
NA,TRBV11-3,TRBJ2-7,NA,TGTGCCAGCAGCTTAGATACCAGCGCCCACGAGCAGTACTTC,CASSLDTSAHEQYF
NA,TRBV18,TRBJ2-5,TRBD1,TGTGCCAGCTCACCGGGACAGTTGGAGACCCAGTACTTC,CASSPGQLETQYF
NA,TRBV3-1/TRBV3-2,TRBJ1-1,NA,TGTGCCAGCAGCCAGGGCAGAAAGGGGACTGAAGCTTTCTTT,CASSQGRKGTEAFF
NA,TRBV3-1/TRBV3-2,TRBJ2-5,NA,TGTGCCAGCAGCCATGATAGCCGGAATTTAGAGACCCAGTACTTC,CASSHDSRNLETQYF
NA,TRBV5-6,TRBJ2-3,TRBD2,TGTGCCAGCAGCCCGCGGGGGTGGCTTAGCACAGATACGCAGTATTTT,CASSPRGWLSTDTQYF
NA,TRBV6-5,TRBJ1-5,NA,TGTGCCAGCATCAGGGACATTGGCAATCAGCCCCAGCATTTT,CASIRDIGNQPQHF
NA,TRBV4-1,TRBJ1-5,NA,TGCGCCAGCAGCCGGTTAACAGATCAGCCCCAGCATTTT,CASSRLTDQPQHF
NA,TRBV28,TRBJ2-7,NA,TGTGCCAGCAGTGCCGGTAGTGGCTACGAGCAGTACTTC,CASSAGSGYEQYF
few,TRBV19,TRBJ2-5,TRBD1,TGTGCCAGTAGTATGGTACAGGGGCAAGAGACCCAGTACTTC,CASSMVQGQETQYF
NA,TRBV5-1,TRBJ2-7,TRBD1,TGCGCCAGCAGCTTGGGACAGGGGATCGAGCAGTACTTC,CASSLGQGIEQYF
NA,TRBV9,TRBJ1-4,NA,TGTGCCAGCAGCGTAGCTGGCCTCACGGGTGAAAAACTGTTTTTT,CASSVAGLTGEKLFF
once,TRBV12-3/TRBV12-4,TRBJ1-3,NA,TGTGCCAGGAGTACAGGGTATGGGAACACCATATATTTT,CARSTGYGNTIYF
NA,TRBV5-6,TRBJ2-4,NA,TGTGCCAGCAGCTTTAATCGACAGCTAGCCAAAAACATTCAGTACTTC,CASSFNRQLAKNIQYF
NA,TRBV7-3,TRBJ1-1,NA,TGTGCCAGCAGCTTAAAGAGACAGGACACTGAAGCTTTCTTT,CASSLKRQDTEAFF
NA,TRBV5-4,TRBJ2-2,TRBD2,TGTGCCAGCAGCTTTGGCGGGGGGGCCGGGGCCGGGGAGCTGTTTTTT,CASSFGGGAGAGELFF
once,TRBV4-1,TRBJ2-2,NA,TGCGCCAGCAGCCAAGATACCCCCCTTAGCGGACGAGCCTACACCGGGGAGCTGTTTTTT,CASSQDTPLSGRAYTGELFF
NA,TRBV7-2,TRBJ2-7,NA,TGTGCCAGCAGCTTAATGCCGTGGGAGGCGCACGAGCAGTACTTC,CASSLMPWEAHEQYF
once,TRBV3-1/TRBV3-2,TRBJ2-1,NA,TGTGCCAGCAGCCCCTGGGGGCGTGGGGTAGATGAGCAGTTCTTC,CASSPWGRGVDEQFF
NA,TRBV28,TRBJ1-1,NA,TGTGCCAGCAGTACAGGGAACACTGAAGCTTTCTTT,CASSTGNTEAFF
NA,TRBV6-5,TRBJ2-7,NA,TGTGCCAGCAGTTACCCCGGACAGAGTTTCTACGAGCAGTACTTC,CASSYPGQSFYEQYF
NA,TRBV7-3,TRBJ1-3,TRBD1,TGTGCCAGCAGCCCCGCCGGGACAGGGGGGGACACCATATATTTT,CASSPAGTGGDTIYF
NA,TRBV19,TRBJ1-5,TRBD1,TGTGCCAGTTCCGGGACAGGGGGCGATCAGCCCCAGCATTTT,CASSGTGGDQPQHF
NA,TRBV2,TRBJ2-7,NA,TGTGCCAGCAGTGGTTATGAGCAGTACTTC,CASSGYEQYF
NA,TRBV19,TRBJ1-5,NA,TGTGCCAGTAGTGAGACAGCTTGGAGCAATCAGCCCCAGCATTTT,CASSETAWSNQPQHF
NA,TRBV7-6,TRBJ2-1,TRBD2,TGTGCCAGCAGCCCCCGACTAGCGGGAGTAAGCGAGCAGTTCTTC,CASSPRLAGVSEQFF
NA,TRBV2,TRBJ2-1,NA,TGTGCCAGCAGTGAAGCGGCTTGGGGGGGGCACAATGAGCAGTTCTTC,CASSEAAWGGHNEQFF
NA,TRBV9,TRBJ2-5,NA,TGTGCCAGCAGCGTAGCAGGGGGGAACCGGGAGACCCAGTACTTC,CASSVAGGNRETQYF
NA,TRBV7-9,TRBJ1-1,NA,TGTGCCAGCAGCTTATCCCTAGGTAGGCACACTGAAGCTTTCTTT,CASSLSLGRHTEAFF
NA,TRBV9,TRBJ2-7,NA,TGTGCCAGCAGCCCCCCCAGGGCTCCCAACGAGCAGTACTTC,CASSPPRAPNEQYF
NA,TRBV3-1/TRBV3-2,TRBJ2-7,TRBD2,TGTGCCAGCAGCCCTACTAGCGGGAGCTCCGAGCAGTACTTC,CASSPTSGSSEQYF
once,TRBV6-4,TRBJ1-2,TRBD1,TGTGCCAGCAGTGAAGGGGGCGCGAACTATGGCTACACCTTC,CASSEGGANYGYTF
NA,TRBV7-3,TRBJ2-7,TRBD2,TGTGCCAGCAGCTTAACCCCTAGCGGGGCCTACGAGCAGTACTTC,CASSLTPSGAYEQYF
NA,TRBV3-1/TRBV3-2,TRBJ1-1,NA,TGTGCCAGCAGCCAAGGAACGGGACTCTCTGAAGCTTTCTTT,CASSQGTGLSEAFF
NA,TRBV6-5,TRBJ2-7,TRBD2,TGTGCCAGCACCTTACTAGCGGGGGCCTACGAGCAGTACTTC,CASTLLAGAYEQYF
once,TRBV28,TRBJ1-3,NA,TGTGCCAGCAAGGCCGGGAGCTCTGGAAACACCATATATTTT,CASKAGSSGNTIYF
few,TRBV28,TRBJ1-6,NA,TGTGCCAGCCTCGCGGTGAACTTATCACCCCTCCACTTT,CASLAVNLSPLHF
once,TRBV7-6,TRBJ2-7,NA,TGTGCCAGCAGCTTAGGGACAGGGGGCCCACTCGGACTAGCGGTGAGCTCCTACGAGCAGTACTTC,CASSLGTGGPLGLAVSSYEQYF
NA,TRBV5-6,TRBJ1-2,NA,TGTGCCAGCAGCGCGGACAGTCTCTATGGCTACACCTTC,CASSADSLYGYTF
NA,TRBV6-5,TRBJ2-1,NA,TGTGCCAGCCTTGGAGGGGCTAGCGCCTTCAATGAGCAGTTCTTC,CASLGGASAFNEQFF
NA,TRBV9,TRBJ2-3,TRBD2,TGTGCCAGCAGCCGGGGACTAGCGCTTAGCACAGATACGCAGTATTTT,CASSRGLALSTDTQYF
NA,TRBV4-1,TRBJ1-2,TRBD1,TGCGCCAGCAGCCAAACGGGACAGGTATATGGCTACACCTTC,CASSQTGQVYGYTF
NA,TRBV7-9,TRBJ2-1,TRBD2,TGTGCCAGCAGCTCTATACGACTAGCGGGATTTTGGTACAATGAGCAGTTCTTC,CASSSIRLAGFWYNEQFF
NA,TRBV29-1,TRBJ1-4,NA,TGCAGCGTTTCGGAGCCGGCAACTAATGAAAAACTGTTTTTT,CSVSEPATNEKLFF
NA,TRBV9,TRBJ2-2,NA,TGTGCCAGCAGCGCTCCTAGCGTCACCGGGGAGCTGTTTTTT,CASSAPSVTGELFF
NA,TRBV28,TRBJ1-1,NA,TGTGCCAGCAGCTCGAGCTTATTCCACCTGATGAACACTGAAGCTTTCTTT,CASSSSLFHLMNTEAFF
NA,TRBV5-1,TRBJ1-1,NA,TGCGCCAGCAGCTTGGAGGTAACGGGGGGAGGAGGCACTGAAGCTTTCTTT,CASSLEVTGGGGTEAFF
NA,TRBV9,TRBJ2-5,TRBD2,TGTGCCAGCAGCGTATCGACTAGCGGGGAACAAGAGACCCAGTACTTC,CASSVSTSGEQETQYF
NA,TRBV19,TRBJ1-1,NA,TGTGCCAGTACCGAGGGGGACACTGAAGCTTTCTTT,CASTEGDTEAFF
NA,TRBV5-1,TRBJ1-4,TRBD1,TGCGCCAGCAGCTCAGGGACAGGCGGTAATGAAAAACTGTTTTTT,CASSSGTGGNEKLFF